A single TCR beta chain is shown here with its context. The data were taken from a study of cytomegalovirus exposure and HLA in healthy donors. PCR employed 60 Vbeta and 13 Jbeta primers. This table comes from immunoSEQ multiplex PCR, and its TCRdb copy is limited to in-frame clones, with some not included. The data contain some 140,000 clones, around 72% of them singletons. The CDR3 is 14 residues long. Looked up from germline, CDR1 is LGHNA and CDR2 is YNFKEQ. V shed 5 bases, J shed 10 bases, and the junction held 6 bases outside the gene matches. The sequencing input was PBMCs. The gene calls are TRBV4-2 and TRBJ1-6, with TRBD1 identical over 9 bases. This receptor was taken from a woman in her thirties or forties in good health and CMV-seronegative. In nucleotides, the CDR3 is TGTGCCAGCAGCTCGGGGACAGGGCAATCACCCCTCCACTTT. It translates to CASSSGTGQSPLHF.